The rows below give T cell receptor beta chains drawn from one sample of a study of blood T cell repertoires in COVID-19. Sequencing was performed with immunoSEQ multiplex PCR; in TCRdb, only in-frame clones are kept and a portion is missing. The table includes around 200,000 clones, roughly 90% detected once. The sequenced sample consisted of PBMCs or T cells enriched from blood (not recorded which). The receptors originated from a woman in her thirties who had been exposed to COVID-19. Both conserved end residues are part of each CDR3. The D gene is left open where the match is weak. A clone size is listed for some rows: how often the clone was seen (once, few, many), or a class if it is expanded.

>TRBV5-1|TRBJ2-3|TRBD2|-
CASSLGLAGDRGTDTQYF
TGCGCCAGCAGCTTGGGACTAGCGGGGGACCGGGGCACAGATACGCAGTATTTT
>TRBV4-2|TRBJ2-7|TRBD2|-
CASSQQPGLAEGLDEQYF
TGTGCCAGCAGCCAGCAACCGGGACTAGCGGAGGGCCTGGACGAGCAGTACTTC
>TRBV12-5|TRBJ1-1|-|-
CASGLQQGVWTEAFF
TGTGCTAGTGGTTTGCAACAGGGCGTATGGACTGAAGCTTTCTTT
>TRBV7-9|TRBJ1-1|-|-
CASSDTGEGTEAFF
TGTGCCAGCAGCGATACCGGGGAGGGCACTGAAGCTTTCTTT
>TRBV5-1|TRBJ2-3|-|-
CASSSPGTGDTQYF
TGCGCCAGCAGCTCTCCGGGAACTGGAGATACGCAGTATTTT
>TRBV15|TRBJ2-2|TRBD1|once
CATSRVRGGFNTGELFF
TGTGCCACCAGCAGAGTACGAGGGGGCTTTAACACCGGGGAGCTGTTTTTT
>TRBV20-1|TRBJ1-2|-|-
CSASPVEEWGYTF
TGCAGTGCTAGTCCGGTCGAGGAGTGGGGCTACACCTTC
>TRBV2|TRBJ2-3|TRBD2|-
CASSERGTSGGNTQYF
TGTGCCAGCAGTGAAAGAGGGACTAGCGGGGGTAACACGCAGTATTTT
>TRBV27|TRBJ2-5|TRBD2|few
CASSSGLAGGPGETQYF
TGTGCCAGCAGTTCGGGACTAGCGGGGGGGCCGGGGGAGACCCAGTACTTC
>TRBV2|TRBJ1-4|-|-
CASSEATGGNEKLFF
TGTGCCAGCAGTGAAGCGACAGGAGGTAATGAAAAACTGTTTTTT
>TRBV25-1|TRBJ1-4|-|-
CASSDRTSEKLFF
TGTGCCAGCAGTGATAGGACATCTGAAAAACTGTTTTTT
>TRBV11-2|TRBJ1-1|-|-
CASSDRGLTSRNTEAFF
TGTGCCAGCAGCGACCGGGGACTCACCTCACGGAACACTGAAGCTTTCTTT
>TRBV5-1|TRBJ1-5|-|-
CASRRNSNQPQHF
TGCGCCAGCAGGCGAAATAGCAATCAGCCCCAGCATTTT
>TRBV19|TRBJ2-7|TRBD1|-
CASRETETGVNEQYF
TGTGCCAGTAGAGAAACCGAGACAGGGGTTAACGAGCAGTACTTC
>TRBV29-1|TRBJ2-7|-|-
CSVEDRGPGGWEQYF
TGCAGCGTTGAAGATCGAGGCCCCGGTGGATGGGAGCAGTACTTC
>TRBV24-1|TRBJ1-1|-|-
CATSESRSGTTEAFF
TGTGCCACCAGTGAGTCCCGAAGCGGCACCACTGAAGCTTTCTTT
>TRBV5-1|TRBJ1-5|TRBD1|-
CASSTGTGAFPQHF
TGCGCCAGCAGCACAGGGACAGGGGCTTTCCCCCAGCATTTT
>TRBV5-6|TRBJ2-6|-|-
CASSLSTGFSGANVLTF
TGTGCCAGCAGCTTATCCACAGGCTTCTCTGGGGCCAACGTCCTGACTTTC
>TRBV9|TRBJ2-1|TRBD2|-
CASSVHGGLAGGLPEQFF
TGTGCCAGCAGCGTCCACGGCGGGCTAGCGGGGGGACTACCTGAGCAGTTCTTC
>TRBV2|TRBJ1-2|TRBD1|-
CASSLPGGVYGYTF
TGTGCCAGCAGTTTGCCAGGGGGCGTCTATGGCTACACCTTC
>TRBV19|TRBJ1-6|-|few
CASSIVGGASYNSPLHF
TGTGCCAGTAGTATAGTCGGCGGAGCTTCCTATAATTCACCCCTCCACTTT
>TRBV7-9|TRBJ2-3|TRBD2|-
CAARRGLATDTQYF
TGTGCAGCCAGACGGGGACTAGCTACAGATACGCAGTATTTT
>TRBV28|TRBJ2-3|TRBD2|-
CGSGGTTDTQYF
TGCGGTAGCGGGGGGACTACAGATACGCAGTATTTT
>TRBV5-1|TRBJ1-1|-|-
CASSLGLVRTEAFF
TGCGCCAGCAGCTTGGGTCTTGTTCGGACTGAAGCTTTCTTT
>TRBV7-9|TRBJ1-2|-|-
CASSFSHITPNYGYTF
TGTGCCAGCAGCTTTTCCCATATAACTCCTAACTATGGCTACACCTTC
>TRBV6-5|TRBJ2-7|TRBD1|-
CASSYSRTGAYEQYF
TGTGCCAGCAGTTACTCGAGAACAGGGGCCTACGAGCAGTACTTC
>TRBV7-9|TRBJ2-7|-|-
CASSLGPVGQGYEQYF
TGTGCCAGCAGCTTAGGGCCGGTTGGGCAGGGCTACGAGCAGTACTTC
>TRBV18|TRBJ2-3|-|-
CASSPPLATDTQYF
TGTGCCAGCTCACCACCACTAGCCACAGATACGCAGTATTTT
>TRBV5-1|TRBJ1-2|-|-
CASSFSSGTAGDGYTF
TGCGCCAGCAGCTTTTCATCAGGGACCGCGGGGGATGGCTACACCTTC
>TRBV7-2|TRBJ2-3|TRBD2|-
CASSLAISGGMDTQYF
TGTGCCAGCAGCTTAGCGATCAGCGGGGGGATGGATACGCAGTATTTT
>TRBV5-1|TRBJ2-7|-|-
CASRSKGGGTYEQYF
TGCGCCAGCAGATCGAAGGGTGGAGGAACCTACGAGCAGTACTTC
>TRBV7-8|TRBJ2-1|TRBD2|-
CASSSTSGWTYNEQFF
TGTGCCAGCAGCTCGACTAGCGGGTGGACATACAATGAGCAGTTCTTC
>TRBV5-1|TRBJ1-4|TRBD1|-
CASSLTGTGDEKLFF
TGCGCCAGCAGCTTGACCGGGACAGGGGATGAAAAACTGTTTTTT
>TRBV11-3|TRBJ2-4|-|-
CASSLDAKNIQYF
TGTGCCAGCAGCTTAGATGCGAAAAACATTCAGTACTTC
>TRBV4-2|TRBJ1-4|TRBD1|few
CASSQDRDRRGRKLFF
TGTGCCAGCAGCCAAGATAGGGACAGGAGGGGGCGAAAACTGTTTTTT
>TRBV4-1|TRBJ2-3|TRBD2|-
CASSQSGGVTDTQYF
TGCGCCAGCAGCCAAAGCGGGGGGGTTACAGATACGCAGTATTTT
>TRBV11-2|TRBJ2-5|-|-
CASSLDRIGETQYF
TGTGCCAGCAGCTTAGACCGGATCGGGGAGACCCAGTACTTC
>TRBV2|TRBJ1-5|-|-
CASSLTGRGIYSNQPQHF
TGTGCCAGCAGCCTAACAGGGCGAGGGATCTATAGCAATCAGCCCCAGCATTTT
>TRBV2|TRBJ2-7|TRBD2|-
CASSVFSGGSFLYEQYF
TGTGCCAGCAGTGTGTTCAGCGGGGGGAGTTTCCTATACGAGCAGTACTTC
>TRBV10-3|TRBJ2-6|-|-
CATAYLRTESTSGANVLTF
TGTGCCACCGCCTACCTGAGGACAGAGTCTACCTCTGGGGCCAACGTCCTGACTTTC
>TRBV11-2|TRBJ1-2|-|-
CASSLAGSVARGYTF
TGTGCCAGCAGCTTGGCAGGTAGTGTTGCAAGGGGCTACACCTTC
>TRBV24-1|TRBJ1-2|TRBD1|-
CATSEGTGTGAPYGYTF
TGTGCCACCAGTGAGGGAACCGGGACAGGGGCCCCCTATGGCTACACCTTC
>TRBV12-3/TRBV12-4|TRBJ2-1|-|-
CASSFPGNEQFF
TGTGCCAGCAGTTTTCCGGGCAATGAGCAGTTCTTC
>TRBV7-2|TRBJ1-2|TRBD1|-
CASSLVTGQGYTF
TGTGCCAGCAGCTTGGTGACAGGGCAGGGCTACACCTTC
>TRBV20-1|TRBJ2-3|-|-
CSASGRIYSPGQSPGTDTQYF
TGCAGTGCTAGTGGAAGAATATACAGTCCGGGACAATCCCCTGGCACAGATACGCAGTATTTT
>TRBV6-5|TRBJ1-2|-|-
CASSREAGPVYGYTF
TGTGCCAGCAGTCGGGAGGCAGGTCCTGTCTATGGCTACACCTTC
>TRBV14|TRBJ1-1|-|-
CASSQWTGRITTEAFF
TGTGCCAGCAGCCAATGGACTGGACGGATCACCACTGAAGCTTTCTTT
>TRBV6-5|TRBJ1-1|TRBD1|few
CASSYAGTGALTEAFF
TGTGCCAGCAGTTACGCCGGGACAGGGGCCCTCACTGAAGCTTTCTTT
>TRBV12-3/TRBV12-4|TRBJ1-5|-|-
CASSSLGNQPQHF
TGTGCCAGCAGCTCCCTCGGCAATCAGCCCCAGCATTTT
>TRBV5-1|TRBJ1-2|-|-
CASSLPGNYGYTF
TGCGCCAGCAGCTTACCAGGGAACTATGGCTACACCTTC
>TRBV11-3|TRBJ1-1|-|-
CASGGAGSPFF
TGTGCCAGCGGGGGGGCAGGGTCGCCTTTCTTT
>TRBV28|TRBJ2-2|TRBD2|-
CASTTGGLGFGELFF
TGTGCCAGCACCACAGGAGGACTAGGCTTCGGGGAGCTGTTTTTT
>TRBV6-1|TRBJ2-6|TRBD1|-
CASSDAYGTGGSGANVLTF
TGTGCCAGCAGTGACGCTTACGGGACAGGGGGCTCTGGGGCCAACGTCCTGACTTTC
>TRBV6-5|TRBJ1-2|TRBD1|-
CASSTWTGGYGYTF
TGTGCCAGCAGTACCTGGACAGGGGGCTATGGCTACACCTTC